The 27 T cell receptor beta chains presented below share a single source sample, sequenced in a study of T cell clones after liver transplantation (dated by TCRdb to the late 2010s). The meaning of the sample's time point label: pre-transplant. Libraries were constructed by the immunoSEQ multiplex PCR assay. Sourced from immuneACCESS, this table was stored by TCRdb with only in-frame sequences that have V and J called. A share of the clones is absent; for the studies checked, an unresolved V gene accounts for under half, and the remainder has no known explanation. Within this sample are 99,000 or so clones, with more than 75% of them counted one time only. The ten largest clonotypes hold 0.85% to 1% of the sample. The sample here was CD4+ T cells from blood, taken before liver transplant. The receptors come from a human donor who received a liver transplant.

The chain joins TRBV28 to TRBJ1-2; possible D gene TRBD1, 5 bases. CDR3 length: 15 residues. V lost 5 bases and J lost 2, with 15 bases in between. Per germline, CDR1 MDHEN and CDR2 SYDVKM. The CDR3 is CASSPTGQVNYGYTF. The DNA of the CDR3 is TGTGCCAGCAGTCCTACGGGGCAGGTCAACTATGGCTACACCTTC.

The genes are TRBV5-1 and TRBJ2-4; tentative D call: TRBD1 (6 bases). The CDR3 covers 15 residues. CDR1 is SGHRS and CDR2 is YFSETQ in the germline V gene. Trimming took off 3 bases at V and 6 bases at J, with 16 bases between the two ends. CDR3 in amino acids: CASSSPRSTGNIQYF. In nucleotides, the CDR3 is TGCGCCAGCAGCTCCCCCCGCTCGACAGGAAACATTCAGTACTTC.

This clone came up once. The V call is TRBV7-9, the J call TRBJ2-5; 9 bases are shared with TRBD2. The CDR3 consists of 17 residues. Germline V gives CDR1 SEHNR, CDR2 FQNEAQ (reference sequence). V was pared by 5 bases and J by 2 bases, with 12 bases of the junction left unmatched. This chain's CDR3 is CASSAAFGAGGQETQYF. CDR3 DNA sequence: TGTGCCAGCAGCGCCGCGTTTGGGGCGGGGGGGCAAGAGACCCAGTACTTC.

The V call is TRBV7-2, the J call TRBJ1-2, with 11 bases fitting TRBD1. The V segment lost 1 base and the J segment 7 bases; nucleotides outside the gene matches: 11. This CDR3 region has 17 residues. CDR1 is SGHTA and CDR2 is FQGNSA in the germline V gene. The CDR3 is CASSLGAGQGESGGYTF. The CDR3 DNA is TGTGCCAGCAGCTTAGGTGCGGGACAGGGGGAGTCAGGTGGCTACACCTTC.

This chain links TRBV9 with TRBJ1-1; TRBD1 matches 11 bases. The CDR3 totals 16 residues. Losses at the gene ends were 4 bases for V and 0 bases for J; bases not matched to a gene: 5. The germline V gene has CDR1 SGDLS and CDR2 YYNGEE. The CDR3 spells CASSPDRGRLNTEAFF. CDR3 nucleotides: TGTGCCAGCAGCCCGGACAGGGGGCGTCTGAACACTGAAGCTTTCTTT.

The rearrangement uses TRBV2 and TRBJ1-1; D gene unclear. Germline loops: CDR1 SNHLY, CDR2 FYNNEI. Between the trimmed V and J ends, which lost 9 bases and 1 base, there was a span of 9 bases. The CDR3 contains 12 residues. Written as DNA, the CDR3 is TGTGCCAGAAGAACACCGAACACTGAAGCTTTCTTT. It is translated as CARRTPNTEAFF. The whole variable domain, remainder taken from reference TRBV2 and TRBJ1-1, is EPEVTQTPSHQVTQMGQEVILRCVPISNHLYFYWYRQILGQKVEFLVSFYNNEISEKSEIFDDQFSVERPDGSNFTLKIRSTKLEDSAMYFCARRTPNTEAFFGQGTRLTVV.

V is TRBV5-1 and J is TRBJ1-1; 10 bases match TRBD1. Germline CDR1 and CDR2: SGHRS and YFSETQ. The CDR3 has 16 amino acids. V trimming: 4 bases; J trimming: 3 bases; junction bases outside the gene matches: 9. CDR3 region: CASSQKTGGAHTEAFF. The CDR3 DNA sequence: TGCGCCAGCAGCCAAAAGACAGGGGGCGCGCACACTGAAGCTTTCTTT.

J is TRBJ1-6 and V is TRBV7-2; D gene unclear. Germline loops: CDR1 SGHTA, CDR2 FQGNSA. CDR3 length equals 13 residues. V dropped 1 base and J dropped 5 bases, with 3 bases sitting between them. CDR3 coding DNA: TGTGCCAGCAGCTTAGATAATAATTCACCCCTCCACTTT. This codes for CASSLDNNSPLHF. The full variable domain, with the rest looked up from reference TRBV7-2 and TRBJ1-6, is GAGVSQSPSNKVTEKGKDVELRCDPISGHTALYWYRQSLGQGLEFLIYFQGNSAPDKSGLPSDRFSAERTGGSVSTLTIQRTQQEDSAVYLCASSLDNNSPLHFGNGTRLTVT.

The rearrangement joins TRBV19 to TRBJ1-1; D perhaps matches TRBD1 (5 bases). V dropped 1 base and J dropped 1 base, with 13 bases sitting between them. The CDR3 runs 16 residues. Looked up from germline, CDR1 is LNHDA and CDR2 is SQIVND (reference sequence). This chain's CDR3 is CASSIATGRGNTEAFF. CDR3 sequence (DNA): TGTGCCAGTAGTATAGCCACGGGAAGGGGGAACACTGAAGCTTTCTTT.

The chain uses TRBV5-1 and TRBJ1-2, with a weak D call TRBD1 (6 bases). V lost 3 bases, J lost 3 bases, and 12 bases lay in between. The CDR3 extends over 14 amino acids. The V gene's germline CDR1 is SGHRS and CDR2 YFSETQ. CDR3 in amino acids: CASSSVQGHYGYTF. CDR3 DNA sequence: TGCGCCAGCAGCTCCGTACAGGGTCACTATGGCTACACCTTC.

This chain uses TRBV28 with TRBJ1-5; tentatively, D is TRBD1 (6 bases). V was trimmed by 0 bases and J by 7 bases, leaving 13 bases between them. CDR1 MDHEN and CDR2 SYDVKM come from the germline V gene. The CDR3 is 15 residues long. CDR3: CASSLWDSSKQPQHF. Written as DNA, the CDR3 is TGTGCCAGCAGTTTATGGGACAGCAGTAAGCAGCCCCAGCATTTT.

The chain joins TRBV5-1 to TRBJ2-7; D is unclear. V lost 2 bases and J lost 3, with 6 bases in between. The germline CDR1 and CDR2 sequences are SGHRS and YFSETQ. The CDR3 runs to 12 residues. CDR3 protein: CASSLMGYEQYF. The CDR3 coding sequence is TGCGCCAGCAGCTTAATGGGCTACGAGCAGTACTTC.

In its sample, this clone was seen once. This chain uses TRBV4-2 with TRBJ2-2, with 8 bases lining up with TRBD1. V lost 2 bases to trimming and J lost 2 bases; unmatched junction nucleotides: 7. The CDR3 spans 17 residues. Germline CDR1 reads LGHNA; CDR2 reads YNFKEQ. The CDR3 loop is CASSQFGGQGNTGELFF. CDR3 nucleotides: TGTGCCAGCAGCCAATTTGGAGGACAGGGAAACACCGGGGAGCTGTTTTTT.

This clone was observed once. The gene calls are TRBV14 and TRBJ1-1, with 9 positions matching TRBD1. Germline V lookup: CDR1 SGHDN, CDR2 FVKESK. The CDR3 has 16 residues. V lost 4 bases to trimming and J lost 8 bases; unmatched junction nucleotides: 14. Written as DNA, the CDR3 is TGTGCCAGCAGCCGTCTCGGACAGGGGCTCGGGGGAGAAGCTTTCTTT. Translated, it gives CASSRLGQGLGGEAFF.

The DNA for the CDR3 is TGTGCCAGCAGCCGGGACGGAAACACCGGGGAGCTGTTTTTT. It encodes CASSRDGNTGELFF. The V and J genes are TRBV4-2 and TRBJ2-2; D tentatively reads TRBD1 or TRBD2 (5 bases each). This CDR3 is 14 amino acids long. V lost 4 bases, J lost 2 bases, and 8 bases lay in between. Germline V lookup: CDR1 LGHNA, CDR2 YNFKEQ.

The V gene is TRBV5-1, the J gene TRBJ2-2, with D possibly being TRBD1 (5 bases). This CDR3 spans 13 amino acids. Trimming stripped 6 bases from V and 2 bases from J, with 8 bases between. Per germline, CDR1 SGHRS and CDR2 YFSETQ. The CDR3 DNA sequence: TGCGCCAGCACCAGGGATAACACCGGGGAGCTGTTTTTT. This codes for CASTRDNTGELFF.

The CDR3 DNA reads as TGTGCCATCAGTGAGGGGGAGACCCAGTACTTC. It is translated as CAISEGETQYF. The V call is TRBV10-3, the J call TRBJ2-5; D remains unclear. V was cut by 2 bases and J by 5 bases, with 3 bases left in between. Germline V gene sequence: CDR1 ENHRY, CDR2 SYGVKD. The CDR3 extends over 11 amino acids.

The chain has TRBV30 and TRBJ1-2; TRBD1 might be the D (6 bases). This CDR3 spans 16 amino acids. Germline assignment: CDR1 GTSNPN and CDR2 SVGIG (reference sequence). Trimming removed 2 bases from V and 5 bases from J, with 21 bases in between. CDR3 sequence reads: CAWSPVGQILGYGYTF. The CDR3 nucleotides read TGTGCCTGGAGTCCGGTGGGACAAATTCTGGGATATGGCTACACCTTC.

This clone has more than one count but fewer than ten. The V gene is TRBV29-1, the J gene TRBJ2-4, with D possibly being TRBD1 (5 bases). V gave up 6 bases and J gave up 7 bases, with 10 bases separating them. This CDR3 comprises 11 residues. Germline V gene data show CDR1 as SQVTM and CDR2 as ANQGSEA. The CDR3 sequence: CSVGQINIQYF. As DNA, the CDR3 is TGCAGCGTAGGACAAATTAACATTCAGTACTTC.

V usage is TRBV19 and J usage is TRBJ2-3, with D perhaps TRBD2 (6 bases). CDR3 size: 15 residues. CDR1 LNHDA and CDR2 SQIVND come from the germline V gene (reference sequence). Trimming cost V 2 bases and J 5 bases, with 14 bases left between them. The CDR3 is CASSISPAGLDTQYF. CDR3 coding DNA: TGTGCCAGTAGTATAAGTCCCGCGGGGTTAGATACGCAGTATTTT. Full variable domain (missing parts from reference TRBV19 and TRBJ2-3): DGGITQSPKYLFRKEGQNVTLSCEQNLNHDAMYWYRQDPGQGLRLIYYSQIVNDFQKGDIAEGYSVSREKKESFPLTVTSAQKNPTAFYLCASSISPAGLDTQYFGPGTRLTVL.

The V gene is TRBV15, the J gene TRBJ2-3; D unresolved. The V gene's germline CDR1 is LNHNV and CDR2 YYDKDF (reference sequence). V was pared by 1 base and J by 4 bases, with 6 bases between. The CDR3 totals 13 residues. CDR3 DNA: TGTGCCACCAGCAGAGTGGACGCAGATACGCAGTATTTT. Its protein is CATSRVDADTQYF.

The genes are TRBV6-5 and TRBJ1-1; D is uncertain. There are 13 residues in the CDR3. V was clipped by 0 bases and J by 4 bases, with 6 bases between them. Germline CDR1 and CDR2: MNHEY and SVGAGI. CDR3 DNA sequence: TGTGCCAGCAGTTACTCGACTGGCACTGAAGCTTTCTTT. Protein product: CASSYSTGTEAFF.

The J gene is TRBJ2-7, the V gene TRBV4-3; D remains ambiguous. The CDR3 covers 16 residues. V gave up 0 bases and J gave up 1 base, with 13 bases separating them. Germline CDR1 and CDR2: LGHNA and YSLEER. The CDR3 loop reads CASSQDQKWGSYEQYF. The CDR3 DNA follows: TGCGCCAGCAGCCAAGATCAGAAGTGGGGATCCTACGAGCAGTACTTC.

The chain has TRBV6-1 and TRBJ1-5; D ambiguous. Trimming cost V 0 bases and J 3 bases, with 12 bases left between them. The CDR3 covers 16 residues. Germline CDR1 and CDR2: MNHNS and SASEGT. The CDR3 DNA follows: TGTGCCAGCAGTGAAGCTCAAACGACCCCCAATCAGCCCCAGCATTTT. The encoded protein is CASSEAQTTPNQPQHF.

V usage is TRBV19 and J usage is TRBJ2-3; D is uncertain. Germline values: CDR1 LNHDA, CDR2 SQIVND (reference sequence). V was trimmed by 6 bases and J by 2 bases, leaving 15 bases between them. This CDR3 has 15 residues. DNA of the CDR3: TGTGCCAGTAGCCTCTACCGGACGGCCACAGATACGCAGTATTTT. It translates to CASSLYRTATDTQYF. Full variable domain (missing parts from reference TRBV19 and TRBJ2-3): DGGITQSPKYLFRKEGQNVTLSCEQNLNHDAMYWYRQDPGQGLRLIYYSQIVNDFQKGDIAEGYSVSREKKESFPLTVTSAQKNPTAFYLCASSLYRTATDTQYFGPGTRLTVL.

This chain links TRBV5-1 with TRBJ2-6; D is unresolved. Germline lookup yields CDR1 SGHRS and CDR2 YFSETQ. Trimming shortened V by 6 bases and J by 1 base, and 8 bases separated the two germline ends. The CDR3 sequence is 14 residues long. CDR3 coding DNA: TGCGCCAGCACCCTTGGGTCTGGGGCCAACGTCCTGACTTTC. It encodes CASTLGSGANVLTF.

The chain couples TRBV2 to TRBJ1-4; D gene unclear. The CDR3 contains 12 residues. The germline V and J ends were trimmed by 4 bases and 8 bases, with 8 bases remaining between them. The germline gives CDR1 SNHLY, CDR2 FYNNEI. The CDR3 spells CASSGWEEKLFF. CDR3 nucleotides: TGTGCCAGCAGTGGGTGGGAGGAAAAACTGTTTTTT.